The 9 T cell receptor beta chains presented below share a single source sample, sequenced in a study of Graves' ophthalmopathy and Graves' hyperthyroidism. RNA transcripts were the source from which TCR beta CDR3 regions were amplified. HTBI primers were employed in first-round RT-PCR, then a second-round multiplex PCR followed. In TCRdb, the multiplex PCR reads were re-called with MiXCR into one record per CDR3 protein. This table has almost 400,000 distinct CDR3 sequences, around 17% appearing once. Source material: peripheral blood. The receptors come from a young woman with Graves' ophthalmopathy.

This clonotype came up many times. The V call is TRBV7-2, the J call TRBJ2-7; 7 bases line up with TRBD1. Germline CDR1 and CDR2: SGHTA and FQGNSA. J lost 7 bases, V lost 8 bases, and 2 bases had no gene match. The CDR3 loop spans 10 amino acids. The CDR3 here is CASQGEEQYF. For the CDR3, the DNA is TGTGCCAGCCAGGGGGAGGAGCAGTACTTC.

The table lists this clonotype with many counts. The gene calls are TRBV11-2 and TRBJ1-1; no clear D. V shed 0 bases and J shed 0 bases, with 5 bases lying between them. The CDR3 has 14 amino acids. The germline V gene has CDR1 SGHAT and CDR2 FQNNGV. The CDR3, as DNA: TGTGCCAGCAGCTTAGAACTCATGAACACTGAAGCTTTCTTT. This codes for CASSLELMNTEAFF. The full variable domain, completed using reference TRBV11-2 and TRBJ1-1, is EAGVAQSPRYKIIEKRQSVAFWCNPISGHATLYWYQQILGQGPKLLIQFQNNGVVDDSQLPKDRFSAERLKGVDSTLKIQPAKLEDSAVYLCASSLELMNTEAFFGQGTRLTVV.

This clonotype occurred many times. This chain joins TRBV20-1 and TRBJ1-2; D perhaps matches TRBD1 (5 bases). Germline V lookup: CDR1 DFQATT, CDR2 SNEGSKA (reference sequence). CDR3 length: 14 amino acids. Between the trimmed V and J ends, which lost 1 base and 6 bases, there was a span of 15 bases. For the CDR3, the DNA is TGCAGTGCTAGAGCCGAGAGGGGAACACATGGCTACACCTTC. It translates to CSARAERGTHGYTF.

This clonotype was seen at least ten times. For the CDR3, the DNA is TGTGCCAGCAGCCCCTCGCCGGACCTCTACCGGTACTTC. Translation gives CASSPSPDLYRYF. The rearrangement joins TRBV11-2 to TRBJ2-7; D remains ambiguous. The germline gives CDR1 SGHAT, CDR2 FQNNGV. The CDR3 consists of 13 residues. V was clipped by 5 bases and J by 12 bases, with 20 bases between them.

This clonotype was counted ten times or more. In DNA form, the CDR3 reads TGCAGCGTTGTTCGGGGGAGGACTGAAGCTTTCTTT. Translation: CSVVRGRTEAFF. This chain links TRBV29-1 with TRBJ1-1; possible D gene TRBD1, 5 bases. This CDR3 is built from 12 residues. In germline, CDR1 is SQVTM, CDR2 ANQGSEA. The germline V and J ends were trimmed by 4 bases and 5 bases, with 11 bases remaining between them.

Ten or more counts support this clonotype. The chain couples TRBV9 to TRBJ2-5, with D perhaps TRBD1 or TRBD2 (6 bases each). CDR1 SGDLS and CDR2 YYNGEE come from the germline V gene. The CDR3 sequence is 14 residues long. V lost 0 bases and J lost 5, with 11 bases in between. This CDR3 reads CASSVEGGWETQYF. The CDR3 DNA sequence: TGTGCCAGCAGCGTAGAAGGGGGGTGGGAGACCCAGTACTTC.

This clonotype came up many times. The chain links TRBV6-1 to TRBJ2-7; the match to TRBD2 covers 10 bases. Germline CDR1 and CDR2: MNHNS and SASEGT. Trimming cost V 0 bases and J 5 bases; bases outside gene matches: 10. The CDR3 is made up of 17 amino acids. CDR3 in DNA: TGTGCCAGCAGTGAAGCACCTCTAGCGGGAGTGGAGAACGAGCAGTACTTC. It yields the protein CASSEAPLAGVENEQYF.

The chain uses TRBV28 and TRBJ2-7; tentative D call: TRBD1 (5 bases). The V end lost 8 bases, the J end lost 0 bases, and 11 bases lay between the germline ends. CDR3 length: 13 amino acids. Looked up from germline, CDR1 is MDHEN and CDR2 is SYDVKM. The CDR3 region has the DNA TGTGCCAGCCTCCGCAGGGACTCCTACGAGCAGTACTTC. Translation gives CASLRRDSYEQYF. Supplemented by reference TRBV28 and TRBJ2-7, the full variable domain reads DVKVTQSSRYLVKRTGEKVFLECVQDMDHENMFWYRQDPGLGLRLIYFSYDVKMKEKGDIPEGYSVSREKKERFSLILESASTNQTSMYLCASLRRDSYEQYFGPGTRLTVT.

On this clonotype: A read error may explain this, as a much larger clone is one base away. The chain links TRBV4-1 to TRBJ2-7, with 7 nucleotides matching TRBD2. CDR1 and CDR2 from the germline V gene are MGHRA and YSYEKL. This CDR3 has 16 amino acids. CDR3 nucleotides: TGCGCCATCAGCCAAGATACGGCTAGCGGCTCCTACGAGCAGTACTTC. Translation: CAISQDTASGSYEQYF.